A selection of T cell receptor beta chains follows, all from one sample in a study of T-cell memory formation after mild COVID-19. TCRdb re-called the 5' RACE reads with MiXCR, one entry per CDR3 protein. The sample gives 300,000 or so distinct CDR3 sequences, approximately 15% of which show up once; roughly a fifth is in the top ten. The material sequenced was PBMCs or a T cell subset sorted from them (not recorded which). The receptors originated from a man younger than 35 who had mild COVID-19 (a few samples of this study predate the infection). Cell type and time point are not known. Both conserved end residues are part of each CDR3. D genes are given only for firm matches. Some rows have no size entry. The others give once, few or many, or a class for an expanded clone.

CDR3,DNA,J,V,D,size
CASSQRGQGASGYTF,TGCGCCAGCAGCCAGAGGGGACAGGGGGCCAGTGGCTACACCTTC,TRBJ1-2,TRBV4-1,TRBD1,-
CASRPREGNTEAFF,TGTGCCAGCAGGCCTCGGGAGGGGAACACTGAAGCTTTCTTT,TRBJ1-1,TRBV7-8,-,-
CASNTGGGYEQYF,TGTGCCAGCAATACAGGGGGCGGCTACGAGCAGTACTTC,TRBJ2-7,TRBV2,TRBD1,few
CSVEDGKESRGGETQYF,TGCAGCGTTGAAGACGGCAAGGAAAGTCGGGGAGGCGAGACCCAGTACTTC,TRBJ2-5,TRBV29-1,-,few
CASSGGGGLGETQYF,TGTGCCAGCAGCGGTGGCGGGGGCTTAGGGGAGACCCAGTACTTC,TRBJ2-5,TRBV9,-,-
CASSLAQEYHEQYF,TGTGCCAGCAGTTTAGCGCAGGAGTACCACGAGCAGTACTTC,TRBJ2-7,TRBV12-3/TRBV12-4,-,-
CASSWALDTGELFF,TGTGCCAGCAGTTGGGCCCTAGACACCGGGGAGCTGTTTTTT,TRBJ2-2,TRBV5-6,-,-
CASSEGAGDTQYF,TGTGCCAGCAGCGAAGGGGCGGGAGATACGCAGTATTTT,TRBJ2-3,TRBV9,-,few
CASSQANTAGMVYNEQFF,TGCGCCAGCAGCCAAGCCAATACAGCGGGGATGGTCTACAATGAGCAGTTCTTC,TRBJ2-1,TRBV4-1,TRBD2,few
CSASPGRGLGYTF,TGCAGTGCCTCTCCCGGCAGGGGGCTCGGCTACACCTTC,TRBJ1-2,TRBV20-1,TRBD1,-
CASSQDLQGQQPQHF,TGCGCCAGCAGCCAAGATTTACAGGGGCAGCAGCCCCAGCATTTT,TRBJ1-5,TRBV4-3,TRBD1,-
CASSQVLGGRGGYTF,TGCGCCAGCAGTCAAGTGCTTGGGGGAAGGGGTGGCTACACCTTC,TRBJ1-2,TRBV4-3,-,few
CASSLRGWAEAFF,TGTGCCAGCAGCTTACGGGGGTGGGCTGAAGCTTTCTTT,TRBJ1-1,TRBV7-8,-,-
CASSYSRPSGNTIYF,TGTGCCAGCAGTTACTCCCGACCCTCTGGAAACACCATATATTTT,TRBJ1-3,TRBV6-5,-,-
CAAPLDSLAKNIQYF,TGCGCCGCCCCACTCGACTCTTTAGCCAAAAACATTCAGTACTTC,TRBJ2-4,TRBV4-3,-,-
CASTQGWGLETQYF,TGCGCCAGCACCCAAGGGTGGGGGTTAGAGACCCAGTACTTC,TRBJ2-5,TRBV5-1,-,few
CASSPLGSGGTLRIWANVLTF,TGTGCCAGCAGCCCCCTCGGTAGCGGGGGGACCCTGCGGATCTGGGCCAACGTCCTGACTTTC,TRBJ2-6,TRBV7-9,TRBD2,-
CASSLIPAGGYEQYF,TGTGCCAGCAGCTTAATCCCAGCGGGGGGCTACGAGCAGTACTTC,TRBJ2-7,TRBV7-6,TRBD2,-
CASSPVGGFRFF,TGTGCCAGTAGCCCAGTGGGAGGCTTTAGGTTCTTT,TRBJ1-1,TRBV19,-,-
CASSLMRTQYF,TGTGCCAGCAGTTTAATGCGTACGCAGTATTTT,TRBJ2-3,TRBV12-3/TRBV12-4,-,-
CASSIQTTANTEAFF,TGTGCCAGCAGCATACAAACTACAGCGAACACTGAAGCTTTCTTT,TRBJ1-1,TRBV7-2,-,-
CASSRHDRAGTEAFF,TGTGCCAGCAGTCGCCATGACAGGGCCGGGACTGAAGCTTTCTTT,TRBJ1-1,TRBV12-3/TRBV12-4,TRBD1,few
CASSQAPRETQYF,TGCGCCAGCAGCCAGGCTCCACGAGAGACCCAGTACTTC,TRBJ2-5,TRBV5-1,-,-
CATSDQGGQPQHF,TGTGCCACCAGTGACCAGGGAGGCCAGCCCCAGCATTTT,TRBJ1-5,TRBV24-1,-,-
CASSFARTGELFF,TGTGCCAGCAGTTTTGCGCGGACCGGGGAGCTGTTTTTT,TRBJ2-2,TRBV12-3/TRBV12-4,-,-
CSASPRGTRGNEQFF,TGCAGTGCTAGCCCGAGGGGGACTAGAGGCAATGAGCAGTTCTTC,TRBJ2-1,TRBV20-1,TRBD2,few
CASTTPGTAAHEQFF,TGTGCCAGCACAACTCCCGGGACAGCTGCCCATGAGCAGTTCTTC,TRBJ2-1,TRBV6-5,TRBD1,-
CASSYLEGALSNEQFF,TGTGCCAGCAGTTACTTGGAGGGGGCGCTTTCCAATGAGCAGTTCTTC,TRBJ2-1,TRBV6-5,-,few
CASSQETSGSTDTQYF,TGCGCCAGCAGCCAAGAAACTAGCGGTAGCACAGATACGCAGTATTTT,TRBJ2-3,TRBV4-1,TRBD2,-
CASSPEINYGYTF,TGTGCCAGCTCACCAGAGATTAACTATGGCTACACCTTC,TRBJ1-2,TRBV18,-,-
CASSLAEGSYGYTF,TGTGCCAGCAGCTTAGCCGAAGGATCCTATGGCTACACCTTC,TRBJ1-2,TRBV7-9,-,few
CASRQGVTYEQYF,TGTGCCAGCAGACAGGGGGTCACCTACGAGCAGTACTTC,TRBJ2-7,TRBV5-4,TRBD1,-
CASRDRTGELVSGYTF,TGTGCCAGCAGAGATCGGACAGGGGAACTAGTTAGTGGCTACACCTTC,TRBJ1-2,TRBV7-2,TRBD1,-
CASSLSGRDASYEQYF,TGCGCCAGCAGCTTGTCGGGGAGGGACGCCTCCTACGAGCAGTACTTC,TRBJ2-7,TRBV5-1,TRBD2,many
CASSSSTGPYYEQYF,TGTGCCAGCAGCTCGAGTACCGGACCATATTACGAGCAGTACTTC,TRBJ2-7,TRBV7-2,-,many
CASSLDPFTDTQYF,TGTGCCAGCAGCTTAGATCCGTTTACAGATACGCAGTATTTT,TRBJ2-3,TRBV7-8,-,-
CSRGVYEQYF,TGCAGCCGAGGGGTCTACGAGCAGTACTTC,TRBJ2-7,TRBV29-1,-,few
CASSQDWRRNYGYTF,TGTGCCAGCAGCCAAGACTGGAGGCGGAACTATGGCTACACCTTC,TRBJ1-2,TRBV3-1,-,few
CASSFTGANGYTF,TGTGCCAGCAGTTTCACGGGGGCAAATGGCTACACCTTC,TRBJ1-2,TRBV12-3/TRBV12-4,-,-
CASSSQGFDEQYF,TGCGCCAGCAGCTCGCAGGGTTTTGACGAGCAGTACTTC,TRBJ2-7,TRBV4-1,-,-
CASSPHLSGGSTPLHF,TGCGCCAGCAGCCCCCATCTCTCAGGGGGATCTACACCCCTCCACTTT,TRBJ1-6,TRBV4-3,TRBD1,-
CASSLGGGLDTQYF,TGTGCCAGCAGCTTAGGCGGGGGGCTTGATACGCAGTATTTT,TRBJ2-3,TRBV7-2,TRBD2,few
CASSLSGTLRNTGELFF,TGTGCCAGCAGCTTATCAGGGACACTACGGAACACCGGGGAGCTGTTTTTT,TRBJ2-2,TRBV7-9,-,many